This passage covers 30 T cell receptor beta chains from one sample sequenced in a study of shared clonotypes between healthy human individuals. TCRdb's copy holds only in-frame clones and misses some; the assay was immunoSEQ multiplex PCR. The sample has about 1,800,000 clones, about 95% seen once. CD45RO-negative, CCR7-selected cells formed the naive CD8 fraction, which excluded terminally differentiated effector memory CD45RA+ cells. Sequencing used naive CD8+ T cells sorted from blood. Receptors were obtained from a man younger than 35 in good health.

The J gene is TRBJ2-7, the V gene TRBV7-6, with D perhaps matching TRBD1 (5 bases). The V end was cut by 0 bases, the J end by 5 bases, with 17 bases between. CDR3 length: 16 amino acids. CDR1 and CDR2 (germline): SGHVS, FNYEAQ. CDR3 amino acids: CASSLAAGIKGNEQYF. The CDR3 DNA follows: TGTGCCAGCAGCTTAGCCGCAGGGATTAAAGGGAACGAGCAGTACTTC.

The CDR3 region has the DNA TGTGCCAGCAGTGAACTGACAGGATTTGAAGCTTTCTTT. It yields the protein CASSELTGFEAFF. The rearrangement links TRBV2 to TRBJ1-1; D perhaps matches TRBD1 (6 bases). The CDR3 spans 13 residues. Deletions cut 2 bases from V and 7 bases from J, with 11 bases between. Germline V CDR1 and CDR2: SNHLY, FYNNEI.

This clone has only one observation. The chain employs TRBV4-1 and TRBJ2-7; D is possibly TRBD1 or TRBD2 (5 bases each). Germline CDR1 and CDR2: MGHRA and YSYEKL. This CDR3 comprises 15 residues. Trimming removed 4 bases from V and 0 bases from J, with 13 bases in between. CDR3 protein: CASSLTGTDSYEQYF. DNA of the CDR3: TGCGCCAGCAGCCTGACGGGGACGGACTCCTACGAGCAGTACTTC.

V and J are TRBV2 and TRBJ2-5, with TRBD2 as a possible D gene (5 bases). This CDR3 has 14 amino acids. Trimming left V 11 bases short and J 5 bases short, with 21 bases between. In germline, CDR1 is SNHLY, CDR2 FYNNEI. CDR3 sequence reads: CASHPTSPRETQYF. The CDR3 DNA reads TGTGCCTCCCACCCCACTAGTCCTAGGGAGACCCAGTACTTC.

CDR3 region: CASTQGGYQETQYF. The CDR3 nucleotides are TGTGCCAGCACCCAGGGGGGGTACCAAGAGACCCAGTACTTC. The chain has TRBV11-2 and TRBJ2-5; D may be TRBD1 or TRBD2 (7 bases each). Trimming cost V 7 bases and J 0 bases, with 12 bases left between them. CDR3 length: 14 amino acids. Germline V CDR1 and CDR2: SGHAT, FQNNGV.

The CDR3, as DNA: TGTGCCAGCAGGGGGTTGGGGTCCCCTGGAAACACCATATATTTT. Protein sequence: CASRGLGSPGNTIYF. This chain connects TRBV11-2 to TRBJ1-3; the D is unclear. Germline values: CDR1 SGHAT, CDR2 FQNNGV. CDR3 length: 15 residues. V gave up 6 bases and J gave up 2 bases, with 14 bases separating them.

In this sample, this clone turned up once. The chain is built from TRBV29-1 and TRBJ1-2; TRBD1 aligns across 9 bases. The CDR3 runs 16 residues. Trimming at V came to 0 bases and at J to 2 bases, leaving 7 bases not matched to a gene. CDR1 is SQVTM, CDR2 ANQGSEA, per germline. For the CDR3, the DNA is TGCAGCGTTGAAGATACTATCGGACAGGGGAACTATGGCTACACCTTC. Residues: CSVEDTIGQGNYGYTF. The complete variable domain, with remaining parts taken from reference TRBV29-1 and TRBJ1-2, reads SAVISQKPSRDICQRGTSLTIQCQVDSQVTMMFWYRQQPGQSLTLIATANQGSEATYESGFVIDKFPISRPNLTFSTLTVSNMSPEDSSIYLCSVEDTIGQGNYGYTFGSGTRLTVV.

The chain links TRBV27 to TRBJ1-6; 9 nucleotides agree with TRBD1. The junction had 10 bases not matched to a gene; V was cut back by 6 bases and J by 7 bases. Germline assignment: CDR1 MNHEY and CDR2 SMNVEV (reference sequence). CDR3 length: 16 amino acids. CDR3 residues: CASSKNRDRENSPLHF. In DNA, the CDR3 is TGTGCCAGCAGCAAAAACCGGGACAGGGAGAATTCACCCCTCCACTTT.

This chain links TRBV27 with TRBJ2-1; 7 nucleotides align to TRBD2. The CDR3 runs 17 residues. V was clipped by 4 bases and J by 4 bases; unmatched bases: 13. CDR1 MNHEY and CDR2 SMNVEV come from the germline V gene (reference sequence). The CDR3 nucleotides read TGTGCCAGCAGTTGGACCACCATGGGGACTACATACAATGAGCAGTTCTTC. This encodes CASSWTTMGTTYNEQFF.

CDR3 residues: CASSYSIDSPKDTQYF. In nucleotides, the CDR3 is TGTGCCAGCAGTTACTCGATTGATAGCCCAAAAGATACGCAGTATTTT. This chain uses TRBV6-5 with TRBJ2-3; D is uncertain. Germline V CDR1 and CDR2: MNHEY, SVGAGI. Trimming shortened V by 0 bases and J by 5 bases, and 15 bases separated the two germline ends. CDR3 length equals 16 residues.

V usage is TRBV2 and J usage is TRBJ2-2; no firm D call. The CDR3 loop spans 12 amino acids. V shed 7 bases and J shed 4 bases, with 7 bases lying between them. Germline assignment: CDR1 SNHLY and CDR2 FYNNEI. CDR3 in amino acids: CASTPATGELFF. The CDR3 nucleotides read TGTGCCAGCACACCAGCCACCGGGGAGCTGTTTTTT. Variable domain in full (rest from reference TRBV2 and TRBJ2-2): EPEVTQTPSHQVTQMGQEVILRCVPISNHLYFYWYRQILGQKVEFLVSFYNNEISEKSEIFDDQFSVERPDGSNFTLKIRSTKLEDSAMYFCASTPATGELFFGEGSRLTVL.

The gene calls are TRBV4-1 and TRBJ2-1; TRBD2 aligns across 13 bases. This CDR3 has 19 residues. Germline V CDR1 and CDR2: MGHRA, YSYEKL. Germline trimming cut 4 bases from V and 1 base from J; bases unmatched to any gene: 10. The chain's CDR3 is CASSPSTSGGALSYNEQFF. CDR3 sequence (DNA): TGCGCCAGCAGCCCCTCTACTAGCGGGGGGGCCTTGTCCTACAATGAGCAGTTCTTC.

The chain joins TRBV28 to TRBJ1-1; a possible D gene is TRBD1 (5 bases). Germline CDR1 MDHEN, CDR2 SYDVKM. The germline V and J ends were trimmed by 3 bases and 5 bases, with 13 bases remaining between them. This CDR3 spans 14 amino acids. CDR3: CASSFNVRGTEAFF. CDR3 coding DNA: TGTGCCAGCAGTTTCAACGTCCGGGGGACTGAAGCTTTCTTT.

The CDR3 sequence is CSVEAAGQPKNIQYF. As DNA, the CDR3 is TGCAGCGTTGAAGCCGCGGGACAGCCTAAAAACATTCAGTACTTC. The chain combines TRBV29-1 with TRBJ2-4; a possible D gene is TRBD1 (7 bases). This CDR3 contains 15 residues. V dropped 1 base and J dropped 4 bases, with 14 bases sitting between them. Germline V lookup: CDR1 SQVTM, CDR2 ANQGSEA. The full variable domain, with the rest looked up from reference TRBV29-1 and TRBJ2-4, is SAVISQKPSRDICQRGTSLTIQCQVDSQVTMMFWYRQQPGQSLTLIATANQGSEATYESGFVIDKFPISRPNLTFSTLTVSNMSPEDSSIYLCSVEAAGQPKNIQYFGAGTRLSVL.

The J gene is TRBJ2-1, the V gene TRBV5-1; 12 bases match TRBD2. The CDR3 totals 15 residues. J lost 7 bases, V lost 0 bases, and 2 bases had no gene match. CDR1 and CDR2 (germline): SGHRS, YFSETQ. The CDR3 loop reads CASSLGLAGENEQFF. The CDR3 bases are TGCGCCAGCAGCTTGGGACTAGCGGGAGAAAATGAGCAGTTCTTC.

The chain uses TRBV7-2 and TRBJ2-2, with a tentative D call TRBD2 (6 bases). V was clipped by 2 bases and J by 4 bases, with 11 bases between them. CDR1 and CDR2 (germline): SGHTA, FQGNSA. CDR3 size: 15 residues. In DNA form, the CDR3 reads TGTGCCAGCAGCTTAAGAGCGGAGGGCACCGGGGAGCTGTTTTTT. It encodes CASSLRAEGTGELFF.

This chain links TRBV6-5 with TRBJ2-3; D not certain. The length of the CDR3 is 11 residues. Germline CDR1 reads MNHEY; CDR2 reads SVGAGI. V lost 8 bases and J 2 bases, leaving 5 bases between the germline ends. CDR3 sequence: CASGYTDTQYF. The CDR3 DNA reads TGTGCCAGCGGATACACAGATACGCAGTATTTT.

The V gene is TRBV7-2, the J gene TRBJ2-1, with 11 bases that match TRBD2. The CDR3 is 17 amino acids. After removal of 5 bases from V and 0 bases from J, the junction contained 6 bases not matched to a gene. From germline, CDR1 is SGHTA and CDR2 FQGNSA. In DNA, the CDR3 is TGTGCCAGCAGCGCCGGGACTAGCGGACTCTCCTACAATGAGCAGTTCTTC. Translating it yields CASSAGTSGLSYNEQFF.

The chain employs TRBV9 and TRBJ2-1; D is perhaps TRBD1 (6 bases). Germline V gives CDR1 SGDLS, CDR2 YYNGEE. The CDR3 spans 14 residues. The V and J ends lost 4 bases and 5 bases respectively, with 13 bases between them. In DNA form, the CDR3 reads TGTGCCAGCAGCCTGGGGGCAGCGGACAATGAGCAGTTCTTC. Its protein product is CASSLGAADNEQFF.

The V call is TRBV27, the J call TRBJ1-6, with D tentatively TRBD1 (6 bases). V was clipped by 6 bases and J by 7 bases, with 13 bases between them. Germline CDR1 is MNHEY and CDR2 is SMNVEV (reference sequence). This CDR3 region has 14 residues. This CDR3 reads CASSGTGGNSPLHF. CDR3 sequence (DNA): TGTGCCAGCAGCGGGACCGGGGGCAATTCACCCCTCCACTTT.

The chain recombines TRBV11-2 with TRBJ2-1; 7 nucleotides match TRBD1. Trimming removed 5 bases from V and 10 bases from J; junction bases left unmatched: 11. From germline, CDR1 is SGHAT and CDR2 FQNNGV. CDR3 length equals 14 residues. For the CDR3, the DNA is TGTGCCAGCAGCCTAGGAACAGGGGCTTGGGAGCAGTTCTTC. This encodes CASSLGTGAWEQFF.

J is TRBJ1-2 and V is TRBV27, with D unclear. Between the trimmed V and J ends, which lost 5 bases and 4 bases, there was a span of 11 bases. Germline assignment: CDR1 MNHEY and CDR2 SMNVEV (reference sequence). The CDR3 extends over 13 amino acids. DNA for the CDR3: TGTGCCAGCAGTGCCGAGTTTCGCTATGGCTACACCTTC. As protein: CASSAEFRYGYTF.

The J gene is TRBJ2-7, the V gene TRBV27, with TRBD1 matching 7 bases. The CDR3 runs 14 residues. J was trimmed by 6 bases and V by 4 bases; bases with no gene match: 9. Germline lookup yields CDR1 MNHEY and CDR2 SMNVEV (reference sequence). CDR3 coding DNA: TGTGCCAGCAGTTCACACAGGGGAGTTTCCGAGCAGTACTTC. It codes for CASSSHRGVSEQYF.

Remarks on this clone: Other DNA sequences in this sample translate to the same CDR3. J is TRBJ2-7 and V is TRBV27; 9 bases line up with TRBD1. The CDR3 extends over 16 amino acids. Germline CDR1 reads MNHEY; CDR2 reads SMNVEV (reference sequence). The J segment lost 3 bases and the V segment lost 5 bases, leaving 11 bases of the junction unmatched. The CDR3 is CASSPSPGTGLYEQYF. CDR3 DNA sequence: TGTGCCAGCAGTCCCTCCCCCGGGACAGGGCTCTACGAGCAGTACTTC.

V gene TRBV2 combines with J gene TRBJ1-4; 8 bases are shared with TRBD1. The CDR3 is made up of 16 amino acids. J was trimmed by 4 bases and V by 3 bases; bases with no gene match: 7. In germline, CDR1 is SNHLY, CDR2 FYNNEI. As DNA, the CDR3 is TGTGCCAGCAGTGAGGACAGGGAAGGTTTTAATGAAAAACTGTTTTTT. This codes for CASSEDREGFNEKLFF.

The rearrangement joins TRBV27 to TRBJ1-2; a weak D match, TRBD1 (5 bases). Looked up from germline, CDR1 is MNHEY and CDR2 is SMNVEV (reference sequence). Trimming pared 1 base from V and 2 bases from J, leaving 11 bases between. The CDR3 extends over 15 amino acids. CDR3 nucleotide sequence: TGTGCCAGCAGTTTATGGGGCAATCCAAACTATGGCTACACCTTC. It specifies CASSLWGNPNYGYTF.

This sequence joins TRBV5-1 and TRBJ2-3; D perhaps matches TRBD2 (6 bases). Germline lookup yields CDR1 SGHRS and CDR2 YFSETQ. The CDR3 extends over 17 amino acids. V was cut by 0 bases and J by 2 bases, with 16 bases left in between. CDR3 region: CASSLDGGNVLTDTQYF. The CDR3 nucleotides read TGCGCCAGCAGCTTGGATGGCGGGAACGTTCTCACAGATACGCAGTATTTT. Full variable domain (rest looked up from reference TRBV5-1 and TRBJ2-3): KAGVTQTPRYLIKTRGQQVTLSCSPISGHRSVSWYQQTPGQGLQFLFEYFSETQRNKGNFPGRFSGRQFSNSRSEMNVSTLELGDSALYLCASSLDGGNVLTDTQYFGPGTRLTVL.

This clone was counted a single time. The J gene is TRBJ2-7, the V gene TRBV4-1; 11 nucleotides align to TRBD2. V trimming: 2 bases; J trimming: 2 bases; junction bases outside the gene matches: 2. The germline CDR1 and CDR2 sequences are MGHRA and YSYEKL. The CDR3 is made up of 15 amino acids. The CDR3, as DNA: TGCGCCAGCAGCCAAACTAGCGGGGGTCCCTACGAGCAGTACTTC. This encodes CASSQTSGGPYEQYF.

This rearrangement joins TRBV19 to TRBJ2-7; TRBD1 matches at 11 bases. The germline gives CDR1 LNHDA, CDR2 SQIVND (reference sequence). This CDR3 contains 16 residues. V lost 3 bases to trimming and J lost 6 bases; unmatched junction nucleotides: 10. CDR3 bases: TGTGCCAGTAGTATGGTAGGGACAGGGGGTTTCGTCGAGCAGTACTTC. Translating gives CASSMVGTGGFVEQYF.

The J gene is TRBJ2-1, the V gene TRBV9; 11 positions agree with TRBD2. In germline, CDR1 is SGDLS, CDR2 YYNGEE. This CDR3 is 16 amino acids long. V dropped 5 bases and J dropped 8; count of bases not matched to a gene: 12. The CDR3 region is CASSYIAGGSSDEQFF. The CDR3 DNA sequence: TGTGCCAGCAGTTATATAGCGGGAGGGTCTAGTGATGAGCAGTTCTTC.